Below are 14 T cell receptor beta chains sequenced from a single sample in a study of CD8+CD57+ T cells in acquired aplastic anemia. Patients chosen for sequencing had CD8+CD57+ cells that had expanded, as shown by flow cytometry. The template used for profiling TCR beta VDJ and CDR3 was genomic DNA. MiXCR was run by TCRdb on the reads, yielding one entry per CDR3 protein. The sample gives around 200,000 distinct CDR3 sequences, 65% of which show up once; roughly 50% is in the top ten. The specimen sequenced was sorted CD4+, CD8+, or CD8+CD57+ T cells (not recorded which) from PBMCs. The receptors derive from a human donor with aplastic anemia.

This clonotype was detected a few times. V gene TRBV24-1 combines with J gene TRBJ2-5; 9 nucleotides match TRBD2. Looked up from germline, CDR1 is KGHDR and CDR2 is SFDVKD. V dropped 5 bases and J dropped 6; count of bases not matched to a gene: 9. The CDR3 totals 15 residues. CDR3 region: CATSVAGGPVQTQYF. The DNA of the CDR3 is TGTGCCACCAGTGTGGCGGGGGGGCCTGTACAGACCCAGTACTTC.

The genes are TRBV7-9 and TRBJ2-7, with 8 bases identical to TRBD2. Germline CDR1 SEHNR, CDR2 FQNEAQ (reference sequence). V trimming: 5 bases; J trimming: 6 bases; junction bases outside the gene matches: 6. CDR3 size: 13 residues. The DNA of the CDR3 is TGTGCCAGCAGCCAAATCCGGGGGGGCGAGCAGTACTTC. Translation gives CASSQIRGGEQYF.

The chain joins TRBV24-1 to TRBJ2-5; tentatively, D is TRBD2 (5 bases). Germline V CDR1 and CDR2: KGHDR, SFDVKD. This CDR3 is built from 14 residues. Trimming took 5 bases from V and 1 from J, leaving 10 bases between them. The CDR3 DNA follows: TGTGCCACCAGTGGAGGGCAGTCCCAAGAGACCCAGTACTTC. As protein: CATSGGQSQETQYF.

This clonotype was detected only a few times. This chain connects TRBV12-3 or TRBV12-4 to TRBJ2-1, with no clear D. Trimming removed 4 bases from V and 4 bases from J, with 11 bases in between. The CDR3 contains 14 residues. CDR3 nucleotides: TGTGCCAGCAGTTCGGTCAGGTTTTACAATGAGCAGTTCTTC. It yields the protein CASSSVRFYNEQFF.

The chain links TRBV7-9 to TRBJ2-1; the D gene is possibly TRBD2 (6 bases). Germline CDR1 reads SEHNR; CDR2 reads FQNEAQ (reference sequence). The CDR3 runs to 11 residues. V lost 5 bases, J lost 9 bases, and 8 bases lay in between. CDR3 protein: CASSNSGEQFF. The CDR3 DNA sequence: TGTGCCAGCAGCAATAGCGGTGAGCAGTTCTTC.

A remark on this clonotype: At one boundary the junction diverges from the germline segment, which might be a read error. The chain joins TRBV7-9 to TRBJ2-7, with TRBD1 identical over 9 bases. CDR1 is SEHNR, CDR2 FQNEAQ, per germline (reference sequence). The CDR3 has 16 amino acids. CDR3 sequence: CSSSLGTGQGTYEQYF. The CDR3 DNA reads TGTTCCAGCAGCTTAGGAACGGGACAGGGTACCTACGAGCAGTACTTC.

The chain recombines TRBV12-3 or TRBV12-4 with TRBJ1-2; D gene uncertain. This CDR3 region has 14 residues. The ends were cut back, 7 bases at V and 7 bases at J, with 19 bases in the middle. The CDR3 reads CASTLAGFGIGYTF. In DNA form, the CDR3 reads TGTGCCAGCACCCTGGCGGGGTTTGGGATTGGCTACACCTTC.

The rearrangement joins TRBV19 to TRBJ1-5; D may be TRBD1 (5 bases). CDR3 length equals 16 residues. CDR1 LNHDA and CDR2 SQIVND come from the germline V gene (reference sequence). The V end was cut by 6 bases, the J end by 6 bases, with 21 bases between. CDR3: CASSRLDGGQGQPQHF. CDR3 nucleotides: TGTGCCAGTAGCCGATTGGATGGGGGTCAAGGTCAGCCCCAGCATTTT.

The sample holds a few counts of this clonotype. The genes are TRBV29-1 and TRBJ1-2, with D tentatively TRBD1 (6 bases). Trimming took off 2 bases at V and 0 bases at J, with 10 bases between the two ends. The CDR3 extends over 14 amino acids. CDR1 is SQVTM, CDR2 ANQGSEA, per germline. The CDR3 region has the DNA TGCAGCGTTGAACCGACAGGTTCTAACTATGGCTACACCTTC. It yields the protein CSVEPTGSNYGYTF.

This clonotype has only a few counts. This rearrangement joins TRBV20-1 to TRBJ1-2, with D possibly TRBD1 on 5 matching bases. CDR1 is DFQATT and CDR2 is SNEGSKA in the germline V gene (reference sequence). V was cut by 7 bases and J by 3 bases, with 9 bases left in between. The CDR3 contains 11 residues. In nucleotides, the CDR3 is TGCAGTGTACAGGATGACTATGGCTACACCTTC. It specifies CSVQDDYGYTF.

This chain uses TRBV10-3 with TRBJ2-7; TRBD2 aligns across 8 bases. This CDR3 comprises 13 residues. Germline CDR1 and CDR2: ENHRY and SYGVKD. V shed 9 bases, J shed 0 bases, and the junction held 4 bases outside the gene matches. CDR3 loop: CAISTSGSYEQYF. The CDR3 DNA is TGTGCCATATCCACTAGCGGCTCCTACGAGCAGTACTTC.

Only a few counts were recorded for this clonotype. V usage is TRBV5-1 and J usage is TRBJ2-7; 9 bases are a match to TRBD1. The CDR3 has 13 residues. Per the germline V gene, CDR1 is SGHRS and CDR2 is YFSETQ. With V trimmed by 3 bases and J by 3 bases, 1 base remained unmatched. The CDR3 protein is CASSWGQGYEQYF. The CDR3 bases are TGCGCCAGCAGCTGGGGACAGGGCTACGAGCAGTACTTC.

The chain combines TRBV10-3 with TRBJ2-7; 7 bases fit TRBD1. Germline CDR1 and CDR2: ENHRY and SYGVKD. CDR3 size: 14 residues. J was trimmed by 4 bases and V by 4 bases; bases with no gene match: 7. This CDR3 reads CAISAKGAGYEQYF. In DNA form, the CDR3 reads TGTGCCATCAGTGCTAAGGGGGCAGGATACGAGCAGTACTTC.

The chain uses TRBV7-9 and TRBJ1-6; D unresolved. The CDR3 covers 12 residues. The V and J ends lost 1 base and 8 bases respectively, with 3 bases between them. CDR1 is SEHNR and CDR2 is FQNEAQ in the germline V gene (reference sequence). Written as DNA, the CDR3 is TGTGCCAGCAGCTTAGGGGATTCACCCCTCCACTTT. Its protein is CASSLGDSPLHF.